One and the same sample provided the 10 T cell receptor beta chains below, sequenced in a study of T-cell memory formation after mild COVID-19. Via MiXCR, TCRdb re-called the 5' RACE reads, giving one row per CDR3 protein. Among just under 350,000 distinct CDR3 sequences, approximately 13% were seen once, and the ten largest hold 20% to 25%. The material sequenced was PBMCs or a T cell subset sorted from them (not recorded which). These receptors all come from a man younger than 30 who had mild COVID-19 (a few samples of this study predate the infection). Cell type and time point are not known.

This clonotype has just a few counts. The chain carries TRBV6-2 or TRBV6-3 and TRBJ2-3, with a possible D match to TRBD2 (6 bases). V was pared by 10 bases and J by 0 bases, with 14 bases between. This CDR3 comprises 14 residues. Germline CDR1 is MNHEY and CDR2 is SVGEGT. The CDR3 loop reads CAIRGAGSTDTQYF. CDR3 nucleotide sequence: TGTGCCATCCGAGGGGCGGGGAGCACAGATACGCAGTATTTT.

The rearrangement uses TRBV28 and TRBJ2-1; D not resolved. The CDR3 is made up of 11 amino acids. Germline assignment: CDR1 MDHEN and CDR2 SYDVKM. With 10 bases removed from V and 5 bases from J, the gap between germline ends came to 9 bases. CDR3 sequence reads: CATILNNEQFF. The CDR3 DNA follows: TGTGCCACCATCCTAAACAATGAGCAGTTCTTC.

This clonotype was observed a few times. The chain carries TRBV27 and TRBJ1-1; D is unresolved. In germline, CDR1 is MNHEY, CDR2 SMNVEV (reference sequence). Trimming shortened V by 3 bases and J by 2 bases, and 10 bases separated the two germline ends. This CDR3 has 14 residues. The CDR3: CASSLWQSNTEAFF. The CDR3 nucleotides read TGTGCCAGCAGTTTGTGGCAGTCTAACACTGAAGCTTTCTTT.

The J gene is TRBJ2-7, the V gene TRBV5-1, with 8 nucleotides matching TRBD2. With V trimmed by 4 bases and J by 0 bases, 18 bases remained unmatched. The V gene's germline CDR1 is SGHRS and CDR2 YFSETQ. This CDR3 contains 19 residues. In DNA form, the CDR3 reads TGCGCCAGCAGCGTGCTTGGCGGGGGGACCTTCGGGAGCTCCTACGAGCAGTACTTC. Residues: CASSVLGGGTFGSSYEQYF.

The genes are TRBV12-3 or TRBV12-4 and TRBJ2-2; D is unclear. The CDR3 runs 12 residues. V was pared by 5 bases and J by 7 bases, with 8 bases between. DNA of the CDR3: TGTGCCAGCAGTCGAGCATACGGGGAGCTGTTTTTT. It translates to CASSRAYGELFF.

This clonotype has more than one count but fewer than ten. The J gene is TRBJ2-5, the V gene TRBV5-6; 13 positions match TRBD2. The J segment lost 10 bases and the V segment lost 0 bases, leaving 12 bases of the junction unmatched. This CDR3 has 17 residues. Germline V lookup: CDR1 SGHDT, CDR2 YYEEEE. The CDR3 nucleotides read TGTGCCAGCAGCTTGGTCAGGACTAGCGGGGGCCGAAGGGACCAGTACTTC. Translating gives CASSLVRTSGGRRDQYF.

The chain uses TRBV20-1 and TRBJ1-6; 7 bases align to TRBD1. Trimming removed 2 bases from V and 7 bases from J; junction bases left unmatched: 11. CDR3 size: 16 residues. CDR1 and CDR2 from the germline V gene are DFQATT and SNEGSKA (reference sequence). As DNA, the CDR3 is TGCAGTGCTAGACACCAGACAGGGCCTTCCAATTCACCCCTCCACTTT. Protein sequence: CSARHQTGPSNSPLHF.

This clonotype showed up just a few times. The chain links TRBV7-8 to TRBJ2-1; D not certain. Germline CDR1 is SGHVS and CDR2 is FQNEAQ. The CDR3 contains 13 residues. Trimming removed 4 bases from V and 9 bases from J, with 13 bases in between. CDR3 nucleotide sequence: TGTGCCAGCAGCTACCGGCCCCCAATTGAGCAGTTCTTC. Its protein product is CASSYRPPIEQFF. The variable domain in full, with the rest retrieved from reference TRBV7-8 and TRBJ2-1, is GAGVSQSPRYKVAKRGQDVALRCDPISGHVSLFWYQQALGQGPEFLTYFQNEAQLDKSGLPSDRFFAERPEGSVSTLKIQRTQQEDSAVYLCASSYRPPIEQFFGPGTRLTVL.

CDR3 sequence: CATSDFGRHEQFF. In nucleotides, the CDR3 is TGTGCCACCAGTGATTTTGGACGGCATGAGCAGTTCTTC. The chain combines TRBV24-1 with TRBJ2-1; D is ambiguous. V dropped 1 base and J dropped 8 bases, with 8 bases sitting between them. Germline-derived CDR1 and CDR2 are KGHDR and SFDVKD. This CDR3 comprises 13 residues.

This chain joins TRBV27 and TRBJ1-2, with 7 positions matching TRBD1. With 7 bases clipped from V and 4 bases from J, the junction kept 12 bases outside the gene matches. Germline CDR1 MNHEY, CDR2 SMNVEV (reference sequence). The CDR3 runs to 15 residues. CDR3: CASTRVGGGGYGYTF. Here the CDR3 DNA reads TGTGCCAGCACCAGAGTAGGGGGCGGAGGCTATGGCTACACCTTC.